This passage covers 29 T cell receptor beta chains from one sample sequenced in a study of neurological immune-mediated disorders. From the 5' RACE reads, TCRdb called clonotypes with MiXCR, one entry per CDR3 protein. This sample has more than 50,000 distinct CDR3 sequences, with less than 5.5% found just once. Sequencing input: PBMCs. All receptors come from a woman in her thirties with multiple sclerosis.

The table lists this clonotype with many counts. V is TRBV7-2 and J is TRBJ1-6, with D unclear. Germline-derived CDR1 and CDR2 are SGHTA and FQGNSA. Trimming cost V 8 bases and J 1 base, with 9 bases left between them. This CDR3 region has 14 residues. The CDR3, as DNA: TGTGCCAGCTTGCAGAATTCCTATAATTCACCCCTCCACTTT. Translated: CASLQNSYNSPLHF.

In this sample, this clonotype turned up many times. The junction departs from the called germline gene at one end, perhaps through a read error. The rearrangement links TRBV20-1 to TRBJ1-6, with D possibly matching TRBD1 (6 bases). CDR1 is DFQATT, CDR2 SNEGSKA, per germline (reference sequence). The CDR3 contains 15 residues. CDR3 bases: TGCAGTGCTAGAACAGGGTCGGGGGTTAATTCACCCCTCAACTTT. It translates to CSARTGSGVNSPLNF.

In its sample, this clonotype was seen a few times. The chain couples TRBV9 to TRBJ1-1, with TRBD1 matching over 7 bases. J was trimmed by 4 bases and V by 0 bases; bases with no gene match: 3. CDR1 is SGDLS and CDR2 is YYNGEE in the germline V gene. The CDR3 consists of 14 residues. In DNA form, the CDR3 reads TGTGCCAGCAGCGTAGCAGGGGGGGTCACTGAAGCTTTCTTT. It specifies CASSVAGGVTEAFF.

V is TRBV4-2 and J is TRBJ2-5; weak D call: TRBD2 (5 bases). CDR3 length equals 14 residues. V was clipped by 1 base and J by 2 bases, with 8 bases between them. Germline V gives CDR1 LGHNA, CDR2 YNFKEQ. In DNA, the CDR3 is TGTGCCAGCAGCCAAGGAGGGCGACAAGAGACCCAGTACTTC. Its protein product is CASSQGGRQETQYF.

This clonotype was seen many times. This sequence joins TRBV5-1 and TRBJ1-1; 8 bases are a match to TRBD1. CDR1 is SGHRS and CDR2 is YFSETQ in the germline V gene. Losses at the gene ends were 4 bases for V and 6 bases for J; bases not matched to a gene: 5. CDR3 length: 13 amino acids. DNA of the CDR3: TGCGCCAGCAGCGTTGGACAGGGCGCTGAAGCTTTCTTT. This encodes CASSVGQGAEAFF.

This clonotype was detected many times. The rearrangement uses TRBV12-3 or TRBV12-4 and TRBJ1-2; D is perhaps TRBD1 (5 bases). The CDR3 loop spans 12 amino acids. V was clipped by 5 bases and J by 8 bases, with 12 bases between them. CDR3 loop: CASSAGTGGYTF. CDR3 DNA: TGTGCCAGCAGTGCCGGGACGGGCGGCTACACCTTC.

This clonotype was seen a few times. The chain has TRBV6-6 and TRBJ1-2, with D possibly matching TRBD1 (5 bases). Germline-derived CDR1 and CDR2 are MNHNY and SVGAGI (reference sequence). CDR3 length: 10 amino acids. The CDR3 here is CASGDYGYTF. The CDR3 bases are TGTGCATCGGGGGACTATGGCTACACCTTC.

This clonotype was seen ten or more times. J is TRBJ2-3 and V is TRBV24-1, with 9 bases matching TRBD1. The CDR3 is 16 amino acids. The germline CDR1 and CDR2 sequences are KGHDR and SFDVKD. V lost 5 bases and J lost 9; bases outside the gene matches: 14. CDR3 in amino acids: CATSASPGQGEQTQYF. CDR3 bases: TGTGCCACCAGTGCGTCACCGGGACAGGGAGAGCAAACGCAGTATTTT.

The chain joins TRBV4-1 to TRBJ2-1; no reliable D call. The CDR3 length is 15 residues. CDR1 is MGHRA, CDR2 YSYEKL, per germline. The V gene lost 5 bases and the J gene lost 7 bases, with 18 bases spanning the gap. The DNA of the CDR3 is TGCGCCAGCAGCGAGAATGGGGTCACACAGAATGAGCAGTTCTTC. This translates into CASSENGVTQNEQFF.

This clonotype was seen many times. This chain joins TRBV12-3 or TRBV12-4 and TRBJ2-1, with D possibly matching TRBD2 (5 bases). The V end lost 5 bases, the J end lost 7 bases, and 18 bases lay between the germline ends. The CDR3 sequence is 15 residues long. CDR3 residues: CASSVRALTGNEQFF. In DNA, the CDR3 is TGTGCCAGCAGTGTCCGGGCCCTAACGGGGAATGAGCAGTTCTTC.

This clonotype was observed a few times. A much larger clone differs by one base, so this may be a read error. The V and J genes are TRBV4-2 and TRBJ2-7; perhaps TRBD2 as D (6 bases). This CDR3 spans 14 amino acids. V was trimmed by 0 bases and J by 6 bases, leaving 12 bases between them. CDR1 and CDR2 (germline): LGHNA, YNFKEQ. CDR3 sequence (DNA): TGTGCCAGCAGCCAAGAGGGCGGGGCTGGCGAGCAGTACTTC. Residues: CASSQEGGAGEQYF.

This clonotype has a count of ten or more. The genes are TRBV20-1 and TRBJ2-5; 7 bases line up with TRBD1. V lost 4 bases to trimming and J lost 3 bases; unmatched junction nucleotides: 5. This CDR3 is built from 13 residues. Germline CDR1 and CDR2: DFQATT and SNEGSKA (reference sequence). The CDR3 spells CSAKDRAKETQYF. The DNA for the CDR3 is TGCAGTGCTAAAGACAGGGCCAAAGAGACCCAGTACTTC.

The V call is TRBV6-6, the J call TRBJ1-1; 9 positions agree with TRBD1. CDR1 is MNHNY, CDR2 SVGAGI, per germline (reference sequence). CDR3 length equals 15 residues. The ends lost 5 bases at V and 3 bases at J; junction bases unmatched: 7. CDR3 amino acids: CASSIRTGADTEAFF. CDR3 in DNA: TGTGCCAGCAGTATCCGGACAGGGGCGGACACTGAAGCTTTCTTT.

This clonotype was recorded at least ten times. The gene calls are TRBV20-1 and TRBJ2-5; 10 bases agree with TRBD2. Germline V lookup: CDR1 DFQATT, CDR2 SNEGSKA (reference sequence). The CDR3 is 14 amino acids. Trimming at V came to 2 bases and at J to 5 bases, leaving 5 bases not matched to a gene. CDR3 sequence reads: CSARPLAGVETQYF. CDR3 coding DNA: TGCAGTGCTAGACCCCTAGCGGGGGTGGAGACCCAGTACTTC.

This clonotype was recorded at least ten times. CDR3 residues: CASSQDLGAPYEQYF. The CDR3 bases are TGTGCCAGCAGCCAAGATCTCGGGGCACCCTACGAGCAGTACTTC. The chain recombines TRBV3-1 with TRBJ2-7; D assignment may be TRBD1 or TRBD2 (5 bases each). The germline V and J ends were trimmed by 0 bases and 2 bases, with 11 bases remaining between them. Per germline, CDR1 LGHDT and CDR2 YNNKEL (reference sequence). The CDR3 extends over 15 amino acids.

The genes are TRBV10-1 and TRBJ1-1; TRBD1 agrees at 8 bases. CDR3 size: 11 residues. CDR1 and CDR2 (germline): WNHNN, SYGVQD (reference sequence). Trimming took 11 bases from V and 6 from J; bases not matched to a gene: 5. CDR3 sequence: CAGTGGAEAFF. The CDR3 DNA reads TGCGCCGGCACAGGGGGAGCTGAAGCTTTCTTT.

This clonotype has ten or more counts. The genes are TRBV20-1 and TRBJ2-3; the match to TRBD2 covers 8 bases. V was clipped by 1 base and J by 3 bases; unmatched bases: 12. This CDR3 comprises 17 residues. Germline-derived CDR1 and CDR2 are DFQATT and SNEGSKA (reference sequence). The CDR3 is CSARGVSGGKRTDTQYF. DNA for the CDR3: TGCAGTGCTAGAGGCGTCAGCGGGGGCAAGAGGACAGATACGCAGTATTTT.

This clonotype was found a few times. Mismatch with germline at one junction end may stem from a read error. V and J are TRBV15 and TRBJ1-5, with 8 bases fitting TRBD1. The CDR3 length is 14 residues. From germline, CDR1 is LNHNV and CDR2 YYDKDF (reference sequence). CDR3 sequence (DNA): TGTGCCACCAGCGTAGACAGGGGCAATCAGCCCCAGAATTTT. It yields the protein CATSVDRGNQPQNF. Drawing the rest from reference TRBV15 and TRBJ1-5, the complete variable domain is DAMVIQNPRYQVTQFGKPVTLSCSQTLNHNVMYWYQQKSSQAPKLLFHYYDKDFNNEADTPDNFQSRRPNTSFCFLDIRSPGLGDTAMYLCATSVDRGNQPQNFGDGTRLSIL.

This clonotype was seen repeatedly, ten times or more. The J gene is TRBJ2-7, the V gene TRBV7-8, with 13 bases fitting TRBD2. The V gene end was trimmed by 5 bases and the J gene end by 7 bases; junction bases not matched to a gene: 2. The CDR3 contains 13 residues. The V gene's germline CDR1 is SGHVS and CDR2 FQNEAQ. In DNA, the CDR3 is TGTGCCAGCAGCCCGGGACTAGCGGGGGAGCAGTACTTC. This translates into CASSPGLAGEQYF.

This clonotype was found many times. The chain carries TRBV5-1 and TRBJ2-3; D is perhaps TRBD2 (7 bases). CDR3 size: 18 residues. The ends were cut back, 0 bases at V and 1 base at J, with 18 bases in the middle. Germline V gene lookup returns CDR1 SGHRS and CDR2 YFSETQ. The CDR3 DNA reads TGCGCCAGCAGCTTGGCCCTTTCGGGGGGCGCTGGCACAGATACGCAGTATTTT. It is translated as CASSLALSGGAGTDTQYF.

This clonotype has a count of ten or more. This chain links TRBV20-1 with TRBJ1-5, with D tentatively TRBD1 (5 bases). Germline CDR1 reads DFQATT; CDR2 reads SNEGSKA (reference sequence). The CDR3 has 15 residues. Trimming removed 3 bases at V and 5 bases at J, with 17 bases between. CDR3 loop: CSARVNTGVYQPQHF. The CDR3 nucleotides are TGCAGTGCTAGGGTCAATACGGGGGTCTATCAGCCCCAGCATTTT.

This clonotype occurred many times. CDR3 nucleotide sequence: TGTGCCAGCAGCTTATTCCCCGCAAACACAGATACGCAGTATTTT. Its translation is CASSLFPANTDTQYF. The chain is built from TRBV11-2 and TRBJ2-3, with no clear D. The V gene's germline CDR1 is SGHAT and CDR2 FQNNGV. This CDR3 contains 15 residues. With 2 bases removed from V and 2 bases from J, the gap between germline ends came to 11 bases.

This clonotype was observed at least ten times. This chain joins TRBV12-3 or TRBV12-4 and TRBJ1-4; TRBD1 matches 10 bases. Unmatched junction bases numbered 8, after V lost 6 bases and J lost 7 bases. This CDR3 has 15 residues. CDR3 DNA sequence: TGTGCCAGCAGCGGCTCGAGGGACAGGGGTGAAAAACTGTTTTTT. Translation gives CASSGSRDRGEKLFF.

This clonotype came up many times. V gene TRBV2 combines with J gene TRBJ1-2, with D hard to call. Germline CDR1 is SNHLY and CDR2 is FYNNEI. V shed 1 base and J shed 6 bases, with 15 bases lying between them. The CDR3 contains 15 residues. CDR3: CASSEVGGKFDGYTF. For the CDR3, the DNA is TGTGCCAGCAGTGAAGTGGGAGGGAAATTCGATGGCTACACCTTC.

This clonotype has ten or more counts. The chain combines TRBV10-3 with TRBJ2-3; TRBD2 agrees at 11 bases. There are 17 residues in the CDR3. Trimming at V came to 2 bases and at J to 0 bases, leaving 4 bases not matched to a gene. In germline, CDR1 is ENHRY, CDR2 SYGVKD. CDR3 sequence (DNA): TGTGCCATCAGTGAGGGGACTAGCGGAGCTAGCACAGATACGCAGTATTTT. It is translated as CAISEGTSGASTDTQYF.

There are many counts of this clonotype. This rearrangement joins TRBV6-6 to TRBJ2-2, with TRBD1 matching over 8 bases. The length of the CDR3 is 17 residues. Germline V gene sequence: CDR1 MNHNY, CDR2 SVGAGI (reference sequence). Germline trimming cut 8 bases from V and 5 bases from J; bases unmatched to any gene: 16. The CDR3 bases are TGTGCCAGCGCCCTTGGCTTCCAGGGGGCGCGTACCGGGGAGCTGTTTTTT. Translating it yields CASALGFQGARTGELFF.

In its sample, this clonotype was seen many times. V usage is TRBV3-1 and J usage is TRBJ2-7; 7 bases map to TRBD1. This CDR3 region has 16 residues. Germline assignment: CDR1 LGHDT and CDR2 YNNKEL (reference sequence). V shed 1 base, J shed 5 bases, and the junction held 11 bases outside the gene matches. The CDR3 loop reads CASSQGGGGGAHEQYF. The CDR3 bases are TGTGCCAGCAGCCAAGGAGGGGGCGGTGGGGCCCACGAGCAGTACTTC.

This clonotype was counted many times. This chain's CDR3 is CSARAGGPHEQYF. CDR3 DNA: TGCAGTGCTAGAGCGGGGGGGCCCCACGAGCAGTACTTC. The genes are TRBV20-1 and TRBJ2-7, with 8 bases fitting TRBD2. This CDR3 spans 13 amino acids. Germline V gene data show CDR1 as DFQATT and CDR2 as SNEGSKA (reference sequence). The trim removed 1 base at V and 5 bases at J, leaving 4 bases unmatched.

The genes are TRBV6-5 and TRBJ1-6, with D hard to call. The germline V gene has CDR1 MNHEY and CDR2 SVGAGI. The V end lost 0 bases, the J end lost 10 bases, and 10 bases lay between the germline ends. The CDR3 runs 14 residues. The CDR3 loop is CASSYSESRSPLHF. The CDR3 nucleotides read TGTGCCAGCAGTTACTCAGAAAGTAGATCACCCCTCCACTTT.